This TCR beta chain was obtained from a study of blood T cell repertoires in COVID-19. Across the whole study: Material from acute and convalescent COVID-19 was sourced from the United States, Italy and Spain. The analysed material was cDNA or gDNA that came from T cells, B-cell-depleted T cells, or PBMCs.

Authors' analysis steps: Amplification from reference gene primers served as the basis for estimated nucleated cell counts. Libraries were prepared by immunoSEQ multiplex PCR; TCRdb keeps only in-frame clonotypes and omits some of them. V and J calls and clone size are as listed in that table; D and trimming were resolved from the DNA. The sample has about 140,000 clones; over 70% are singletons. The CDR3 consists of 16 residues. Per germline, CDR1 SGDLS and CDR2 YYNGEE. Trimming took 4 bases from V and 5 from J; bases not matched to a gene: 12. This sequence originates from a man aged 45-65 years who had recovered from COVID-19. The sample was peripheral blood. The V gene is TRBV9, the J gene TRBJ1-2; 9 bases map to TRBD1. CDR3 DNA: TGTGCCAGCAGCCCCCGAACAGGGGGCAATGTATATGGCTACACCTTC. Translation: CASSPRTGGNVYGYTF.